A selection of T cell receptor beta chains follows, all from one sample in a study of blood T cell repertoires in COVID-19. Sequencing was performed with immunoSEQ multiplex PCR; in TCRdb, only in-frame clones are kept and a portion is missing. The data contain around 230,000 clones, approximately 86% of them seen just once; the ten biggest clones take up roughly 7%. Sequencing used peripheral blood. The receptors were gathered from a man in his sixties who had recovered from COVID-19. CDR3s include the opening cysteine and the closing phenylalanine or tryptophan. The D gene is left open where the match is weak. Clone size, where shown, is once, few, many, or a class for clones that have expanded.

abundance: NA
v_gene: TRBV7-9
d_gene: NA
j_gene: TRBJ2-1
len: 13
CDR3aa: CASSLGEYNEQFF
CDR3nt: TGTGCCAGCAGCTTAGGTGAGTACAATGAGCAGTTCTTC

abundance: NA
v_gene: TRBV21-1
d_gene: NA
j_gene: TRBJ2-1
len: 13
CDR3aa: CASSNTREDEQFF
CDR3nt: TGTGCCAGCAGCAATACCAGGGAAGATGAGCAGTTCTTC

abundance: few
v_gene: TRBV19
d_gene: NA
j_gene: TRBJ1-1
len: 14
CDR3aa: CASRPRQKNTEAFF
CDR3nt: TGTGCCAGTAGGCCACGACAGAAGAACACTGAAGCTTTCTTT

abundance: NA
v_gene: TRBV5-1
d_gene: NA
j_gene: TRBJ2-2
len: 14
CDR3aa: CATGPVTNTGELFF
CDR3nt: TGCGCCACCGGTCCGGTGACTAACACCGGGGAGCTGTTTTTT

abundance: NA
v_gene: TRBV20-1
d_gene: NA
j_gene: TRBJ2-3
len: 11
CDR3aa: CSATFPPTQYF
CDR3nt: TGCAGTGCTACCTTCCCCCCTACGCAGTATTTT

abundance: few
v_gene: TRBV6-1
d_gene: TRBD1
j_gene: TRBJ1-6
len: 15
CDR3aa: CASSDPGQGISPLHF
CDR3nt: TGTGCCAGCAGTGACCCGGGACAGGGGATTTCACCCCTCCACTTT

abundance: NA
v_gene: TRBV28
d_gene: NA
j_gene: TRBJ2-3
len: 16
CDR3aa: CASRRVPGFTTDTQYF
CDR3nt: TGTGCCAGCAGACGAGTACCGGGTTTCACCACAGATACGCAGTATTTT

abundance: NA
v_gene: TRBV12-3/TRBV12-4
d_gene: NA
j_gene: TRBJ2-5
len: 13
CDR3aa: CASSWGLGETQYF
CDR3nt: TGTGCCAGCAGCTGGGGGCTCGGGGAGACCCAGTACTTC

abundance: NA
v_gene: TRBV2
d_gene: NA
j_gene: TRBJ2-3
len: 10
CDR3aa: CASARGTQYF
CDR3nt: TGTGCCAGCGCTCGAGGGACGCAGTATTTT

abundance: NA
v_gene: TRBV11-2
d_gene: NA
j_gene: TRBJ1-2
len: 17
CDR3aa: CASSLAFLPQTAGGYTF
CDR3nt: TGTGCCAGCAGCTTAGCTTTTTTGCCCCAAACGGCGGGGGGCTACACCTTC

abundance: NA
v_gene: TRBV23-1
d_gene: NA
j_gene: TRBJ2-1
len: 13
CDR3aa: CASSPGGRNEQFF
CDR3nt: TGCGCCAGCAGCCCCGGGGGGCGGAATGAGCAGTTCTTC

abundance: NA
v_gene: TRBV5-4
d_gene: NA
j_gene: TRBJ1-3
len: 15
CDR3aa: CASSPGQMSGNTIYF
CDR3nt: TGTGCCAGCAGCCCCGGACAGATGTCTGGAAACACCATATATTTT

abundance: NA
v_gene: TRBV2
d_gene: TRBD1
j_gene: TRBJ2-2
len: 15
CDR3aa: CASSRTGSWTGELFF
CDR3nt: TGTGCCAGCAGTAGGACAGGGAGTTGGACCGGGGAGCTGTTTTTT

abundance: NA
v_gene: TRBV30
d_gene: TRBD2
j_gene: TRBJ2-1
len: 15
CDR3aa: CAWSRGLAAYNEQFF
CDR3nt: TGTGCCTGGAGTCGGGGACTAGCGGCTTACAATGAGCAGTTCTTC

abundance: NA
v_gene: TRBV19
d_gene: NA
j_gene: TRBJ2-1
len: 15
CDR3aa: CASSIIGSPGNEQFF
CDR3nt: TGTGCCAGTAGTATAATTGGTTCCCCGGGCAATGAGCAGTTCTTC

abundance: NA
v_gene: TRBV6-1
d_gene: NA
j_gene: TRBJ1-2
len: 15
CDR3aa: CASSEDGREWHGYTF
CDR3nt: TGTGCCAGCAGTGAAGACGGGAGGGAGTGGCATGGCTACACCTTC

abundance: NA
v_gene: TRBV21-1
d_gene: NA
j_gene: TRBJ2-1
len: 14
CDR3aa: CASSKEEGDNEQFF
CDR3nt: TGTGCCAGCAGCAAAGAAGAAGGGGACAATGAGCAGTTCTTC

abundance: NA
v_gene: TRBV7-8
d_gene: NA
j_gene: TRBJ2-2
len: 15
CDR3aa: CASSLRTANTGELFF
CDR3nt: TGTGCCAGCAGCCTGAGGACAGCGAACACCGGGGAGCTGTTTTTT

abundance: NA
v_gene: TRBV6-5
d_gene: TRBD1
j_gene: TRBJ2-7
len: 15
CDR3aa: CASSQTGGASYEQYF
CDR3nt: TGTGCCAGCAGTCAGACAGGGGGCGCCTCCTACGAGCAGTACTTC

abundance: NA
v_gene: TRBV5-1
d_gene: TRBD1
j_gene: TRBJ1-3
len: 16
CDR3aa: CASSVTGTGGGNTIYF
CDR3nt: TGCGCCAGCAGCGTAACCGGGACAGGGGGCGGAAACACCATATATTTT

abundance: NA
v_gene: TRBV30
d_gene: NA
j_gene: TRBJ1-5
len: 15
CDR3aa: CAWSLGGISNQPQHF
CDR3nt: TGTGCCTGGAGTTTAGGGGGAATTAGCAATCAGCCCCAGCATTTT

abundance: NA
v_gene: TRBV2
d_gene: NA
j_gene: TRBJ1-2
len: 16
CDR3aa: CASSESGGGRGYGYTF
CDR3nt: TGTGCCAGCAGTGAAAGCGGCGGGGGGCGCGGCTATGGCTACACCTTC

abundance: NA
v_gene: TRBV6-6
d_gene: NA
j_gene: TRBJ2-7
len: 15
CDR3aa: CASSYDRPSSYEQYF
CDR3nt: TGTGCCAGCAGTTACGACAGGCCTAGCTCCTACGAGCAGTACTTC

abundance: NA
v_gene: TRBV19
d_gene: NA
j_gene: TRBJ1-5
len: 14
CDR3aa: CASRSPFAGQPQHF
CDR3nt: TGTGCCAGTAGATCGCCGTTCGCCGGTCAGCCCCAGCATTTT

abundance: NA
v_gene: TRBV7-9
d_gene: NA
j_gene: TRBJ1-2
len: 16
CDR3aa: CASSLGIVRGSYGYTF
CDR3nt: TGTGCCAGCAGCTTAGGTATTGTCAGGGGCAGCTATGGCTACACCTTC

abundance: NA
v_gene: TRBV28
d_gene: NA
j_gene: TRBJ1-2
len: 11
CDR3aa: CASSSNYGYTF
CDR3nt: TGTGCCAGCAGTTCAAACTATGGCTACACCTTC

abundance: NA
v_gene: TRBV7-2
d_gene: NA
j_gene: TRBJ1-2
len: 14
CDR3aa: CASSLTQGFYGYTF
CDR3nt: TGTGCCAGCAGCTTAACCCAGGGTTTCTATGGCTACACCTTC

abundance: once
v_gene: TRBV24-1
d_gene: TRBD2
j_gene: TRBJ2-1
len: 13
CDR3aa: CATSAGTSREQFF
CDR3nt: TGTGCCACCAGTGCCGGGACTAGTCGTGAGCAGTTCTTC

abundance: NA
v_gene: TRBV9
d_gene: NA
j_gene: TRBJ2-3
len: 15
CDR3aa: CASSPQLGGTDTQYF
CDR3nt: TGTGCCAGCAGCCCCCAGCTAGGCGGGACAGATACGCAGTATTTT

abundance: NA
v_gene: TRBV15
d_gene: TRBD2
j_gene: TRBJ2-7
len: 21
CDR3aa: CATSRDRGGLAGGLGSYEQYF
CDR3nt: TGTGCCACCAGCAGAGATCGGGGAGGACTAGCGGGGGGTCTCGGGTCCTACGAGCAGTACTTC

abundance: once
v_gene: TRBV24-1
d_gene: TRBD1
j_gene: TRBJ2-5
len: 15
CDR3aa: CATSDLGTGTETQYF
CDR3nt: TGTGCCACCAGTGATTTGGGGACAGGTACGGAGACCCAGTACTTC

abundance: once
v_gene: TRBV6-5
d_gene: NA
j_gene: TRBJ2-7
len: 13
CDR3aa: CASWGQGRVEQYF
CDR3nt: TGTGCCAGCTGGGGGCAGGGGAGGGTGGAGCAGTACTTC

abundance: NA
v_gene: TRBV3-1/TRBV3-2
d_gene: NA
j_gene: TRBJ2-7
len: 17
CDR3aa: CASSQDLGGPYPYEQYF
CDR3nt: TGTGCCAGCAGCCAAGATCTCGGGGGTCCCTATCCCTACGAGCAGTACTTC

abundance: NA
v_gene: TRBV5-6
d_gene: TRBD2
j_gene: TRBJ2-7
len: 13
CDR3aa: CASSEGLAYEQYF
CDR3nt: TGTGCCAGCAGCGAGGGACTAGCGTACGAGCAGTACTTC

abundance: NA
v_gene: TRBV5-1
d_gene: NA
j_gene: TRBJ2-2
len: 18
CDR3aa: CASSLVGHGADGTGELFF
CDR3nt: TGCGCCAGCAGCTTGGTGGGACACGGGGCGGATGGGACCGGGGAGCTGTTTTTT

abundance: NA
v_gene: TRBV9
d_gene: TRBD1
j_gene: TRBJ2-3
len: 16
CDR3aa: CASSGGQGISTDTQYF
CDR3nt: TGTGCCAGCAGCGGAGGACAGGGAATTTCCACAGATACGCAGTATTTT

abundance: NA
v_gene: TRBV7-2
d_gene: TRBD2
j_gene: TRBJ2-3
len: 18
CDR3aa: CASSRTSGWKTGTDTQYF
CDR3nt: TGTGCCAGCAGCCGGACTAGCGGGTGGAAAACAGGCACAGATACGCAGTATTTT

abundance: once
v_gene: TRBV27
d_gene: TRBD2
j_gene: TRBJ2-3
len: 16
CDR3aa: CASSLKPSGAPGPQYF
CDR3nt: TGTGCCAGCAGTTTAAAGCCTAGCGGGGCGCCCGGCCCGCAGTATTTT

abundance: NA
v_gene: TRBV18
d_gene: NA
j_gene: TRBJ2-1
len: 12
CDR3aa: CASSRAEDEQFF
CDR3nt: TGTGCCAGCTCCCGGGCGGAGGATGAGCAGTTCTTC

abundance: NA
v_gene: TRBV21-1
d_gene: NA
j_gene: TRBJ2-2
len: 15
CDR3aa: CASSKPGTNTGELFF
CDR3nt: TGTGCCAGCAGCAAACCCGGGACGAACACCGGGGAGCTGTTTTTT

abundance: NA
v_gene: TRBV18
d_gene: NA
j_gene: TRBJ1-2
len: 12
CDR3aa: CASSPAGDGYTF
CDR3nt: TGTGCCAGCTCACCTGCGGGGGATGGCTACACCTTC